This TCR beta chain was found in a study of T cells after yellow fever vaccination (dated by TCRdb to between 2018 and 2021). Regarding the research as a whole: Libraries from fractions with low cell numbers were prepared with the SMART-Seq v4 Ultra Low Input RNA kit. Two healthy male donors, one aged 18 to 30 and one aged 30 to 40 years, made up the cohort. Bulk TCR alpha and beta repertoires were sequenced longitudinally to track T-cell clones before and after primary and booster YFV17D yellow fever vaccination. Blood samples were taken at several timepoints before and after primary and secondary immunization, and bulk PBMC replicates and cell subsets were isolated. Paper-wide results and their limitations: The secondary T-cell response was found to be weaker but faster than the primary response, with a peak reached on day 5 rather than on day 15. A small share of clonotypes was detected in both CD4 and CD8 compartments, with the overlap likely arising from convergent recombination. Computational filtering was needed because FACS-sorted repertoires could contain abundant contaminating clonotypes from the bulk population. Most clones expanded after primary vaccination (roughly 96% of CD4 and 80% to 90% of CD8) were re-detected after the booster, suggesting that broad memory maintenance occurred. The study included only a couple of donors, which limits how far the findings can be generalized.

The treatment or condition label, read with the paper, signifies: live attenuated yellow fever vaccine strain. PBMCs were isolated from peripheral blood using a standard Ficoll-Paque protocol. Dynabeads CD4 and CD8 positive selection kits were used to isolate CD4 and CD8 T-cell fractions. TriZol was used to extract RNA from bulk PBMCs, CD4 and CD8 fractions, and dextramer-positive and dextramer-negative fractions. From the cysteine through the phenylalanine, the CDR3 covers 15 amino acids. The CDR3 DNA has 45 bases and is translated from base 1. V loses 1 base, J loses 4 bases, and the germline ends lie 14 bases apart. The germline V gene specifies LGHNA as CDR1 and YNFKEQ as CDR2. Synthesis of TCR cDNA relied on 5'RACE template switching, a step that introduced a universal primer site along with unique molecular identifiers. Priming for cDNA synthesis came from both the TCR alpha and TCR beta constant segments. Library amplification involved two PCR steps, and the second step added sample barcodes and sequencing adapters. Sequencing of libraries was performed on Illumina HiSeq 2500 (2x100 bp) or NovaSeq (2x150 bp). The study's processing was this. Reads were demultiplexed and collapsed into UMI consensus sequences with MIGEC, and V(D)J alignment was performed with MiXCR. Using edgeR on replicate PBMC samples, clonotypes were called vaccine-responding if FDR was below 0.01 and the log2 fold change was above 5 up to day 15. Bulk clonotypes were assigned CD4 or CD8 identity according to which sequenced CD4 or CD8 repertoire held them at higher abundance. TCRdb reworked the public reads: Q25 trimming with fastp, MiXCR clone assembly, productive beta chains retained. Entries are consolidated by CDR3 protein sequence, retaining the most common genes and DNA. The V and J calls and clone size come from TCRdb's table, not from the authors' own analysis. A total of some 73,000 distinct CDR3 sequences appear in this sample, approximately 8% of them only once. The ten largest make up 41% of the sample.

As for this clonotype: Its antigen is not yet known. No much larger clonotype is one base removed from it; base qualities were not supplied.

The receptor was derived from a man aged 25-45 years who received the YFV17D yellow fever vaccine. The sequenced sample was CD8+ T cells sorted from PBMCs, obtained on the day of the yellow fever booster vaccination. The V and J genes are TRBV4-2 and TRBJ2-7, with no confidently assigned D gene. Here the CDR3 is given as CASSQASNLRYEQYF. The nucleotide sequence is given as TGTGCCAGCAGCCAAGCTTCCAACCTCCGGTACGAGCAGTACTTC.